Below, 20 T cell receptor beta chains from the same sample are listed, as sequenced in a study of tumor-infiltrating lymphocytes in primary liver carcinoma. With a constant-region primer, TCR beta cDNA was made from approximately 500 ng of total RNA. Amplification in three nested multiplex PCR rounds with slightly modified ARM-PCR gave rise to TCR beta libraries. Use of TRBV1-TRBV30 forward primers with a C-beta reverse primer characterized the first two PCR rounds, which lasted around 10 cycles each. One entry per CDR3 protein, called by TCRdb with MiXCR from the multiplex PCR reads. This table has some 32,000 distinct CDR3 sequences, approximately 80% appearing once. The tissue used was unsorted bulk material of about 19-31 mg. RNA and DNA were co-extracted from it with the AllPrep DNA/RNA mini kit. What was sequenced was liver tumor tissue from sampling region 5. Subset here: tumor region T5, tumor centre. The source of these receptors is a man between 35 and 55 years old with primary liver carcinoma and hepatitis B virus infection.

The genes are TRBV6-2 or TRBV6-3 and TRBJ2-5; D uncertain. Germline-derived CDR1 and CDR2 are MNHEY and SVGEGT. The V and J ends lost 9 bases and 5 bases respectively, with 13 bases between them. The CDR3 is made up of 12 amino acids. CDR3 nucleotide sequence: TGTGCCAGTAGTCTTAGTGCGGAGACCCAGTACTTC. Its translation is CASSLSAETQYF.

Note on this clonotype: The junction differs from germline at one of its ends, possibly a read error. The chain has TRBV11-2 and TRBJ2-2; the D gene is possibly TRBD2 (5 bases). CDR3 length equals 16 residues. Germline V gives CDR1 SGHAT, CDR2 FQNNGV. The CDR3: CVSSLYSRANTGELLF. CDR3 coding DNA: TGTGTCAGCAGCTTATACTCGAGAGCGAACACCGGGGAGCTGCTTTTT.

A remark on this clonotype: One junction end does not reproduce the germline sequence, and a read error may be involved. This rearrangement joins TRBV7-9 to TRBJ1-2; D gene ambiguous. CDR1 and CDR2 (germline): SEHNR, FQNEAQ (reference sequence). There are 16 residues in the CDR3. This CDR3 is CASSPEGRLFQYGYIF. The CDR3 region has the DNA TGTGCTAGCAGCCCCGAGGGCAGGCTGTTCCAGTATGGCTACATCTTC. Together with reference TRBV7-9 and TRBJ1-2, the CDR3 gives the full variable domain: DTGVSQNPRHKITKRGQNVTFRCDPISEHNRLYWYRQTLGQGPEFLTYFQNEAQLEKSRLLSDRFSAERPKGSFSTLEIQRTEQGDSAMYLCASSPEGRLFQYGYIFGSGTRLTVV.

This clonotype was counted between two and nine times. The conserved final phenylalanine or tryptophan is absent from the CDR3, which likely points to a read error. The genes are TRBV4-2 and TRBJ2-3, with 10 bases matching TRBD2. Germline V CDR1 and CDR2: LGHNA, YNFKEQ. CDR3 length: 18 amino acids. The ends lost 1 base at V and 6 bases at J; junction bases unmatched: 13. CDR3 loop: CASSQVVLLAGATDTQYY. The CDR3 bases are TGTGCCAGCAGCCAAGTGGTGCTTCTAGCGGGAGCGACGGATACGCAGTATTAT.

The chain joins TRBV4-3 to TRBJ2-1, with no clear D. This CDR3 is built from 16 residues. Trimming took off 2 bases at V and 2 bases at J, with 13 bases between the two ends. The V gene's germline CDR1 is LGHNA and CDR2 YSLEER. DNA of the CDR3: TGCGCCAGCAGCCAAATATTCGCCTCTACCTACAATGAGCAGTTCTTC. This translates into CASSQIFASTYNEQFF.

A word on this clonotype: A junction end diverges from the germline sequence, so it may reflect a read error. The gene calls are TRBV6-2 or TRBV6-3 and TRBJ2-3; 7 bases map to TRBD2. This CDR3 region has 15 residues. Germline CDR1 reads MNHEY; CDR2 reads SVGEGT. The CDR3 DNA reads TGTGCCAGCAGTTACTCGGCTAGCGGAGGGGATATGCAGTGTTTT. This sequence encodes CASSYSASGGDMQCF.

Note on this clonotype: An end of the junction differs from the germline gene, which may be a read error. J is TRBJ1-2 and V is TRBV10-3; TRBD1 matches at 7 bases. The germline gives CDR1 ENHRY, CDR2 SYGVKD. The CDR3 covers 15 residues. CDR3 protein: CAISVTGSDGYGYTF. The DNA of the CDR3 is TGTGCCATCAGTGTGACAGGGTCGGACGGATATGGCTACACCTTT.

This clonotype counts as medium-sized. The gene calls are TRBV6-5 and TRBJ1-2; D is undetermined. This CDR3 spans 13 amino acids. V dropped 8 bases and J dropped 2 bases, with 12 bases sitting between them. Germline V lookup: CDR1 MNHEY, CDR2 SVGAGI. The CDR3 spells CASAPGSNYGYTF. The DNA for the CDR3 is TGTGCCAGCGCACCGGGATCCAACTATGGCTACACCTTC.

V usage is TRBV7-9 and J usage is TRBJ1-3; the D is unclear. Trimming took off 5 bases at V and 5 bases at J, with 16 bases between the two ends. Germline-derived CDR1 and CDR2 are SEHNR and FQNEAQ (reference sequence). This CDR3 contains 15 residues. CDR3 region: CASSIGRGGRNTIYF. In DNA, the CDR3 is TGTGCCAGCAGCATTGGTAGAGGCGGGCGAAACACCATATATTTT.

This clonotype occurred many times. CDR3 nucleotides: TGTGCCAGCAGTTTAGGCTCCACAGATACGCAGTATTTT. This gives the protein CASSLGSTDTQYF. V is TRBV28 and J is TRBJ2-3; D remains unclear. The ends were cut back, 2 bases at V and 2 bases at J, with 5 bases in the middle. Germline assignment: CDR1 MDHEN and CDR2 SYDVKM. This CDR3 is 13 amino acids long.

This clonotype has only one observation. The chain uses TRBV6-5 and TRBJ2-1; 8 positions agree with TRBD1. The V segment lost 8 bases and the J segment 8 bases; nucleotides outside the gene matches: 11. Germline values: CDR1 MNHEY, CDR2 SVGAGI. This CDR3 region has 14 residues. The CDR3 DNA sequence: TGTGCCAGCGATTACCGAGACAGGGGCGATGAGCAGTTCTTC. Translation: CASDYRDRGDEQFF.

This clonotype counts as medium-sized. The chain carries TRBV6-5 and TRBJ2-6; D gene unclear. V was pared by 4 bases and J by 4 bases, with 8 bases between. The V gene's germline CDR1 is MNHEY and CDR2 SVGAGI. The CDR3 spans 14 residues. The CDR3 reads CASSSVAGANVLTF. CDR3 nucleotides: TGTGCCAGCAGTTCCGTCGCGGGGGCCAACGTCCTGACTTTC.

The sample holds one count of this clonotype. One junction end does not reproduce the germline sequence, and a read error may be involved. The chain is built from TRBV6-1 and TRBJ2-3, with unresolved D. CDR1 MNHNS and CDR2 SASEGT come from the germline V gene. The CDR3 has 13 amino acids. The CDR3 sequence: CANSEASVVPQYF. The CDR3, as DNA: TGTGCCAACAGTGAAGCGTCGGTAGTTCCACAGTATTTT.

This clonotype has a count of ten or more. This sequence joins TRBV7-3 and TRBJ2-5; 8 nucleotides align to TRBD1. The CDR3 contains 15 residues. Germline trimming cut 6 bases from V and 5 bases from J; bases unmatched to any gene: 11. Germline CDR1 and CDR2: SGHTA and FQGTGA. The CDR3 bases are TGTGCCAGCAGTCCAGGGGGCGCGAGAATCGAGACCCAGTACTTC. Translated, it gives CASSPGGARIETQYF.

The V and J genes are TRBV11-2 and TRBJ1-1, with 8 bases fitting TRBD1. The germline gives CDR1 SGHAT, CDR2 FQNNGV. The length of the CDR3 is 16 residues. With V trimmed by 1 base and J by 5 bases, 9 bases remained unmatched. The CDR3 loop is CASSLAYRGTGTEAFF. The CDR3 nucleotides are TGTGCCAGCAGCTTAGCCTACAGGGGGACGGGAACTGAAGCTTTCTTT.

For this clonotype: One end of the junction fails to match germline, which may point to a read error. The chain carries TRBV6-6 and TRBJ1-6; 7 positions match TRBD1. CDR3 length equals 13 residues. The germline CDR1 and CDR2 sequences are MNHNY and SVGAGI (reference sequence). The CDR3, as DNA: TGTTCCAGCAGTCAAACAGGGGATTCACCCTTCCACTTT. Protein: CSSSQTGDSPFHF.

This clonotype was observed once. A much larger clonotype is one base distant, so this may be a read error. V and J are TRBV28 and TRBJ2-5; D is uncertain. Germline V gene lookup returns CDR1 MDHEN and CDR2 SYDVKM. The CDR3 length is 13 residues. For the CDR3, the DNA is TGTGTCAGCAGTTTAGGGTCTACAGAGACCCAGTACTTC. Its translation is CVSSLGSTETQYF.

In regard to this clonotype: The missing conserved phenylalanine or tryptophan at the end of this CDR3 makes a read error likely. The chain has TRBV11-1 and TRBJ2-5; a weak D match, TRBD1 (6 bases). CDR1 SGHAT and CDR2 FQDESV come from the germline V gene (reference sequence). This CDR3 region has 14 residues. The ends were cut back, 6 bases at V and 5 bases at J, with 16 bases in the middle. This CDR3 is CASSGQIEVETQYL. CDR3 nucleotide sequence: TGTGCCAGCAGTGGACAGATCGAGGTGGAGACCCAGTACCTC.

With respect to this clonotype: The germline gene is not matched at one end of the junction; a read error may be the cause. The chain links TRBV11-2 to TRBJ2-5; TRBD2 aligns across 10 bases. The V gene's germline CDR1 is SGHAT and CDR2 FQNNGV. This CDR3 has 18 residues. The CDR3 DNA sequence: TGTGCCAGCAGCCTAGATCCTTGGTCTAGCGGGGGAGGAAAGACCCAGTACTTC. The encoded protein is CASSLDPWSSGGGKTQYF.

V is TRBV6-5 and J is TRBJ2-7; no clear D. Per the germline V gene, CDR1 is MNHEY and CDR2 is SVGAGI. The CDR3 spans 14 residues. CDR3 loop: CVISPYRASYEQYF. CDR3 coding DNA: TGTGTCATCAGTCCATACAGAGCCTCCTACGAGCAGTACTTC.